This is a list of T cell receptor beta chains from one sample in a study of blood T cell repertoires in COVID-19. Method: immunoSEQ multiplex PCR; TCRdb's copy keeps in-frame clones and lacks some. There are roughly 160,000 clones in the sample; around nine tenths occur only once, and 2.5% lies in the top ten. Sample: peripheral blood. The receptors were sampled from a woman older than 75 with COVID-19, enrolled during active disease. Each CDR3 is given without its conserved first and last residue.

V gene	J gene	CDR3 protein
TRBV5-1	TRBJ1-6	ASRDGQEGNSPLH
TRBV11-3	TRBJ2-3	ASSLDLSDTQY
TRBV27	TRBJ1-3	ASSFARGNTIY
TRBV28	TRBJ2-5	ASSIQETQY
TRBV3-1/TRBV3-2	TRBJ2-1	ASSQGQGVGEQF
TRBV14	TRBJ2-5	ASSQGEASGLRETQY
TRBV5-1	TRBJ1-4	ASSRPGEREKLF
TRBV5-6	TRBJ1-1	ASSLEAGNTEAF
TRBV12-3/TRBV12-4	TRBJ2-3	ASSPYRADTQY
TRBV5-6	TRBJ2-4	ASSSTREERNIQY
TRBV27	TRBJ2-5	ASSSLLSGKETQY
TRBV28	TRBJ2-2	ASSFLLDSTGELF
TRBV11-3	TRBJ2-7	ASSLDGTGEYEQY
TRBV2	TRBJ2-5	ASSEWGQGGVSETQY
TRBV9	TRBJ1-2	ASGKSTGDGYT
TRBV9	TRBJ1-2	ASSVDKGIGYT
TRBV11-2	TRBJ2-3	ASSPQGAVTDTQY
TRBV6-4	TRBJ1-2	ASSDSGGFGYT
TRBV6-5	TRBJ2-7	ASTKGLAAYEQY
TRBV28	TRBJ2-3	ASSLSGQRTDTQY
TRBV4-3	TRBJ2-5	ASSQDLTGQWETQY
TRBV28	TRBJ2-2	ASSLSGLAGTGELF
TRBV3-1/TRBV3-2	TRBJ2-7	ASSSVGQGSVQY
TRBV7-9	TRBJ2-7	ASSVTGGQGY
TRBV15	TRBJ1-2	ATSRDKDRGPPYT
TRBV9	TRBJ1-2	ASSVFDRVGGYGYT
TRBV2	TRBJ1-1	ASSEGLLNTEAF
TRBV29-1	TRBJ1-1	STGGQNTEAF
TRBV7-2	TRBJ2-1	ASSSTGQAYNEQF
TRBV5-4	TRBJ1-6	ASSLDRGPPLH
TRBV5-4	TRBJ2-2	ASSLVAGGTGELF
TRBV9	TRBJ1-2	ASSGVLARGQGAMF
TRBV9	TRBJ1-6	ASSAGSFDNSPLH
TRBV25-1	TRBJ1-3	ASKLSDVGNTIY
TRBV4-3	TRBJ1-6	ASSQEGGTGRFSPLH
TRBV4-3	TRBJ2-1	ASSKARVGYNEQF
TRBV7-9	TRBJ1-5	ASSLAMTGRVTGNQPQH
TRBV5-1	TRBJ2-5	ASSLDRAWETQY
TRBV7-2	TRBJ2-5	ASTNQTGTGGETQY
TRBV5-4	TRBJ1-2	ASSLRGGQYGYT
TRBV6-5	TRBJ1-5	ASSPPGQRNQPQH
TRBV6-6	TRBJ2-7	ASSYGGRSEEQY
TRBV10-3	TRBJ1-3	AISDRGSGNTIY
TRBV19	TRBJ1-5	ASSTRQGMEPQH
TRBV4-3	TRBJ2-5	ASSQALEETQY
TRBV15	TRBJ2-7	ATSRTGNRYEQY
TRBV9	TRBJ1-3	ASSDIGARNTIY
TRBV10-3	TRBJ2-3	AISDYLRAGAPSLPTYTQY
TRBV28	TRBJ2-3	ASSDRLATDTQY
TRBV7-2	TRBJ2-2	ASSQERGLPLRELF
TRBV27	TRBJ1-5	ATQSGANSNQPQH
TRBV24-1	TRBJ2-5	ATSDAGTGRVQETQY
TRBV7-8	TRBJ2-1	ASSLTRSGTSGYNEQF
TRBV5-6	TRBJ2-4	ASSFQGEGKEY
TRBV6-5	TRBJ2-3	ASSYRQGPTDTQY
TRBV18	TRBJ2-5	ASKPDRAKETQY
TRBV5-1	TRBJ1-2	ASSLRQGAGGYT
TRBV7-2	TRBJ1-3	ASSPQGARGNTIY
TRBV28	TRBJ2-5	ASSSLGQGETQY
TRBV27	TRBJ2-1	ASRREGVSWSEQF